The 31 T cell receptor beta chains below come from one sample, sequenced in a study of T cell clones after liver transplantation. Produced via immunoSEQ multiplex PCR; TCRdb's table is partial and in-frame only. Of approximately 75,000 clones listed, 80% are singletons. Source: CD4+ T cells from blood, taken 12 months after liver transplant. The receptors originated from a human patient who received a liver transplant. Some of these T cells may belong to the graft donor.

The chain joins TRBV30 to TRBJ1-1; D is unclear. CDR3 size: 12 residues. Per the germline V gene, CDR1 is GTSNPN and CDR2 is SVGIG (reference sequence). V was clipped by 7 bases and J by 3 bases, with 12 bases between them. The CDR3 reads CASSVFYTEAFF. The DNA of the CDR3 is TGTGCCTCCTCGGTGTTCTACACTGAAGCTTTCTTT.

This clone was picked up a small number of times. This chain connects TRBV11-2 to TRBJ1-1; 7 bases line up with TRBD1. CDR3 size: 14 residues. V was pared by 10 bases and J by 0 bases, with 8 bases of the junction left unmatched. Per the germline V gene, CDR1 is SGHAT and CDR2 is FQNNGV. CDR3 in amino acids: CATQGGAMNTEAFF. The CDR3 DNA reads as TGTGCCACTCAGGGGGGGGCCATGAACACTGAAGCTTTCTTT.

This chain links TRBV10-2 with TRBJ2-5; D remains ambiguous. V lost 4 bases and J lost 5, with 11 bases in between. Germline V lookup: CDR1 WSHSY, CDR2 SAAADI. The CDR3 has 13 amino acids. The CDR3, as DNA: TGCGCCAGCAGTGCGACGGCGAAGGAGACCCAGTACTTC. This translates into CASSATAKETQYF.

The chain carries TRBV29-1 and TRBJ2-1; TRBD1 aligns across 10 bases. With 2 bases clipped from V and 8 bases from J, the junction kept 9 bases outside the gene matches. Looked up from germline, CDR1 is SQVTM and CDR2 is ANQGSEA. The CDR3 runs 15 residues. CDR3 sequence (DNA): TGCAGCGTTGAAAAAATTGGGACAGGGGTTGATGAGCAGTTCTTC. Amino acids: CSVEKIGTGVDEQFF.

V and J are TRBV29-1 and TRBJ2-1, with D tentatively TRBD1 (5 bases). This CDR3 is 17 amino acids long. Germline CDR1 and CDR2: SQVTM and ANQGSEA. The V and J ends lost 1 base and 0 bases respectively, with 16 bases between them. The CDR3 DNA reads as TGCAGCGTTGAAGGCCCAGGGCCATTGGGCTCCTACAATGAGCAGTTCTTC. It codes for CSVEGPGPLGSYNEQFF.

This clone was observed a few times. The genes are TRBV7-2 and TRBJ2-1; TRBD2 is a possible D gene (6 bases). This CDR3 spans 14 amino acids. Trimming pared 0 bases from V and 7 bases from J, leaving 10 bases between. From germline, CDR1 is SGHTA and CDR2 FQGNSA. In DNA form, the CDR3 reads TGTGCCAGCAGCTTAGCTCGGGAGCAAAATGAGCAGTTCTTC. Residues: CASSLAREQNEQFF.

The CDR3 nucleotides are TGCGCCAGCAGCATTGGACAGAGAACGTACACTGAAGCTTTCTTT. Protein sequence: CASSIGQRTYTEAFF. The chain recombines TRBV5-1 with TRBJ1-1; D may be TRBD1 (6 bases). Between the trimmed V and J ends, which lost 4 bases and 3 bases, there was a span of 16 bases. CDR3 length: 15 amino acids. Germline lookup yields CDR1 SGHRS and CDR2 YFSETQ.

This clone was detected only once. The genes are TRBV5-1 and TRBJ2-6; D is possibly TRBD2 (6 bases). The CDR3 is 16 amino acids. Trimming took 4 bases from V and 0 from J, leaving 11 bases between them. Germline V gene sequence: CDR1 SGHRS, CDR2 YFSETQ. CDR3 protein: CASSAGRDSGANVLTF. The CDR3 DNA sequence: TGCGCCAGCAGCGCGGGACGGGACTCTGGGGCCAACGTCCTGACTTTC.

The chain combines TRBV28 with TRBJ2-3, with D possibly matching TRBD1 (6 bases). V shed 6 bases and J shed 9 bases, with 10 bases lying between them. The CDR3 extends over 11 amino acids. Germline CDR1 reads MDHEN; CDR2 reads SYDVKM. Here the CDR3 reads CASSSGGTQYF. The CDR3 bases are TGTGCCAGCAGCTCTGGGGGCACGCAGTATTTT. Drawing the rest from reference TRBV28 and TRBJ2-3, the complete variable domain is DVKVTQSSRYLVKRTGEKVFLECVQDMDHENMFWYRQDPGLGLRLIYFSYDVKMKEKGDIPEGYSVSREKKERFSLILESASTNQTSMYLCASSSGGTQYFGPGTRLTVL.

V usage is TRBV28 and J usage is TRBJ2-7, with D possibly TRBD2 on 5 matching bases. CDR3 length equals 13 residues. The ends were cut back, 3 bases at V and 6 bases at J, with 12 bases in the middle. Germline CDR1 and CDR2: MDHEN and SYDVKM. The CDR3 protein is CASSFRGYSEQYF. CDR3 coding DNA: TGTGCCAGCAGTTTTCGAGGGTACTCCGAGCAGTACTTC.

The J gene is TRBJ2-1, the V gene TRBV4-3; 13 positions match TRBD2. CDR3 length equals 16 residues. Germline loops: CDR1 LGHNA, CDR2 YSLEER. V lost 3 bases to trimming and J lost 8 bases; unmatched junction nucleotides: 7. The CDR3 nucleotides are TGCGCCAGCAGCCACGGTTGGACTAGCGGGAGCGATGAGCAGTTCTTC. Its protein is CASSHGWTSGSDEQFF.

This CDR3 is CASQDDREGGYTF. CDR3 coding DNA: TGCGCCAGCCAAGATGACAGGGAGGGTGGCTACACCTTC. The chain joins TRBV5-1 to TRBJ1-2; the match to TRBD1 covers 7 bases. The CDR3 contains 13 residues. V lost 7 bases and J lost 7; bases outside the gene matches: 10. Germline loops: CDR1 SGHRS, CDR2 YFSETQ.

The chain has TRBV5-4 and TRBJ2-1, with 8 bases identical to TRBD1. The CDR3 is 17 amino acids. The germline V gene encodes CDR1 SGHNT and CDR2 YYREEE (reference sequence). The V and J ends lost 3 bases and 4 bases, in that order; junction bases with no gene match: 12. The CDR3 sequence is CASSSRAADRGYNEQFF. As DNA, the CDR3 is TGTGCCAGCAGCTCCCGCGCGGCCGACAGGGGATACAATGAGCAGTTCTTC.

Only one count was recorded for this clone. The chain carries TRBV7-2 and TRBJ2-3; no firm D call. Germline V lookup: CDR1 SGHTA, CDR2 FQGNSA. Between the trimmed V and J ends, which lost 5 bases and 5 bases, there was a span of 8 bases. The CDR3 consists of 12 residues. The CDR3 DNA reads as TGTGCCAGCAGCCTCCAGATAGATACGCAGTATTTT. This codes for CASSLQIDTQYF.

A remark on this clone: The same CDR3 arises from other DNA sequences in this sample as well. V and J are TRBV2 and TRBJ1-1; D is perhaps TRBD1 (6 bases). CDR1 and CDR2 from the germline V gene are SNHLY and FYNNEI. The CDR3 has 13 residues. V was trimmed by 4 bases and J by 5 bases, leaving 11 bases between them. CDR3 loop: CASSAGAGTEAFF. CDR3 nucleotide sequence: TGTGCCAGCAGTGCAGGGGCAGGGACTGAAGCTTTCTTT.

In its sample, this clone ranks as medium-sized (0.01 to 0.1%). The rearrangement links TRBV9 to TRBJ2-7; 13 positions match TRBD2. The CDR3 length is 14 residues. The V segment lost 4 bases and the J segment 6 bases; nucleotides outside the gene matches: 4. Germline CDR1 SGDLS, CDR2 YYNGEE. CDR3: CASSPGLAGLEQYF. As DNA, the CDR3 is TGTGCCAGCAGCCCGGGACTAGCGGGACTCGAGCAGTACTTC.

This clone was observed once. The gene calls are TRBV7-2 and TRBJ1-2; D is possibly TRBD1 (6 bases). CDR1 and CDR2 from the germline V gene are SGHTA and FQGNSA. The CDR3 is 13 residues long. The V and J ends lost 1 base and 8 bases respectively, with 11 bases between them. The CDR3 protein is CASSLGQGRGYTF. The CDR3 bases are TGTGCCAGCAGCTTAGGGCAGGGGAGAGGCTACACCTTC.

The CDR3 loop is CASSYWGRINTGELFF. The CDR3 DNA reads TGTGCCAGCAGTTACTGGGGACGGATTAACACCGGGGAGCTGTTTTTT. J is TRBJ2-2 and V is TRBV6-5; D could derive from TRBD1 or TRBD2 (5 bases each). Germline V gene lookup returns CDR1 MNHEY and CDR2 SVGAGI. V was cut by 1 base and J by 2 bases, with 11 bases left in between. The CDR3 runs 16 residues.

The rearrangement links TRBV7-2 to TRBJ2-7; TRBD2 agrees at 11 bases. The V segment lost 5 bases and the J segment 4 bases; nucleotides outside the gene matches: 7. The CDR3 spans 15 residues. The germline V gene has CDR1 SGHTA and CDR2 FQGNSA. CDR3: CASSTLAGGRYEQYF. CDR3 in DNA: TGTGCCAGCAGCACCTTAGCGGGAGGGAGGTACGAGCAGTACTTC.

This sequence joins TRBV6-5 and TRBJ1-1; 9 positions match TRBD1. CDR3 size: 15 residues. Germline CDR1 reads MNHEY; CDR2 reads SVGAGI. V was pared by 5 bases and J by 5 bases, with 9 bases of the junction left unmatched. CDR3 nucleotide sequence: TGTGCCAGCAGTCCCACAGGGGGCGGGGGGACTGAAGCTTTCTTT. Its translation: CASSPTGGGGTEAFF.

This chain uses TRBV18 with TRBJ2-7; D may be TRBD2 (6 bases). The V gene lost 3 bases and the J gene lost 4 bases, with 13 bases spanning the gap. The CDR3 loop spans 14 amino acids. Germline V gene lookup returns CDR1 KGHSH and CDR2 LQKENI. CDR3 nucleotides: TGTGCCAGCTCACCTTCCGGGAGAGGTTACGAGCAGTACTTC. Residues: CASSPSGRGYEQYF.

The V call is TRBV5-1, the J call TRBJ1-1, with D perhaps TRBD1 (5 bases). From germline, CDR1 is SGHRS and CDR2 YFSETQ. This CDR3 region has 14 residues. V lost 0 bases and J 0 bases, leaving 6 bases between the germline ends. DNA for the CDR3: TGCGCCAGCAGCTTGGTAGGGGTGAACACTGAAGCTTTCTTT. This encodes CASSLVGVNTEAFF.

The chain links TRBV10-3 to TRBJ1-1; D possibly corresponds to TRBD1 (6 bases). The CDR3 runs 13 residues. In germline, CDR1 is ENHRY, CDR2 SYGVKD. Trimming stripped 8 bases from V and 7 bases from J, with 17 bases between. The CDR3 coding sequence is TGTGCCATCTCAAGGGGGGGGACACTTGAAGCTTTCTTT. Encoded protein: CAISRGGTLEAFF.

This rearrangement joins TRBV15 to TRBJ2-3; perhaps TRBD2 as D (6 bases). The CDR3 consists of 17 residues. Between the trimmed V and J ends, which lost 0 bases and 3 bases, there was a span of 16 bases. CDR1 and CDR2 (germline): LNHNV, YYDKDF (reference sequence). The CDR3 DNA reads as TGTGCCACCAGCAGAGATAGAGGTGGTGGGGGGACAGATACGCAGTATTTT. As protein: CATSRDRGGGGTDTQYF.

The rearrangement joins TRBV7-9 to TRBJ2-3; D is unresolved. CDR1 is SEHNR, CDR2 FQNEAQ, per germline (reference sequence). Trimming removed 5 bases from V and 4 bases from J, with 4 bases in between. CDR3 size: 11 residues. The CDR3 DNA sequence: TGTGCCAGCAGCCCGGCAGATACGCAGTATTTT. It encodes CASSPADTQYF.

The gene calls are TRBV5-1 and TRBJ1-1; 7 nucleotides agree with TRBD1. Trimming at V came to 3 bases and at J to 0 bases, leaving 5 bases not matched to a gene. CDR1 is SGHRS and CDR2 is YFSETQ in the germline V gene. This CDR3 comprises 15 residues. CDR3 sequence reads: CASSSNRGVNTEAFF. Written as DNA, the CDR3 is TGCGCCAGCAGCTCAAACAGGGGCGTGAACACTGAAGCTTTCTTT.

In nucleotides, the CDR3 is TGTGCCAGCAGTTTATCGGGGGATCACTATGGCTACACCTTC. Residues: CASSLSGDHYGYTF. The chain combines TRBV27 with TRBJ1-2; tentatively, D is TRBD1 (5 bases). This CDR3 has 14 amino acids. Germline-derived CDR1 and CDR2 are MNHEY and SMNVEV (reference sequence). V lost 0 bases and J 3 bases, leaving 8 bases between the germline ends.

This chain uses TRBV5-1 with TRBJ2-1; D remains ambiguous. There are 17 residues in the CDR3. V was cut by 0 bases and J by 8 bases, with 21 bases left in between. Per the germline V gene, CDR1 is SGHRS and CDR2 is YFSETQ. CDR3 nucleotide sequence: TGCGCCAGCAGCTTGGCGGTTTCTACCCACGACCCTGATGAGCAGTTCTTC. This encodes CASSLAVSTHDPDEQFF.

This rearrangement joins TRBV7-2 to TRBJ2-2; the match to TRBD2 covers 14 bases. Germline loops: CDR1 SGHTA, CDR2 FQGNSA. The J segment lost 4 bases and the V segment lost 4 bases, leaving 5 bases of the junction unmatched. CDR3 size: 17 residues. The CDR3 nucleotides are TGTGCCAGCAGCTCGGGACTAGCGGGAGCGAGCACCGGGGAGCTGTTTTTT. Its protein product is CASSSGLAGASTGELFF.

The chain is built from TRBV27 and TRBJ1-4; 9 bases are shared with TRBD1. This CDR3 is 17 amino acids long. Germline values: CDR1 MNHEY, CDR2 SMNVEV (reference sequence). Trimming cost V 3 bases and J 3 bases; bases outside gene matches: 8. The CDR3 is CASSFGRQGGSNEKLFF. The CDR3 coding sequence is TGTGCCAGCAGTTTTGGGAGACAGGGGGGTTCTAATGAAAAACTGTTTTTT.

The rearrangement links TRBV9 to TRBJ2-7; tentatively, D is TRBD2 (6 bases). The CDR3 is made up of 14 amino acids. The germline V gene has CDR1 SGDLS and CDR2 YYNGEE. CDR3 in amino acids: CASGRDLNSYEQYF. The DNA for the CDR3 is TGTGCATCTGGGCGGGACCTAAACTCCTACGAGCAGTACTTC.